The source of this TCR beta chain is a study of blood T cell repertoires in COVID-19. Study-level background: Samples taken during acute and convalescent COVID-19 were collected in the United States, Italy and Spain. In each case, the material was cDNA or gDNA derived from T cells, B-cell-depleted T cells, or PBMCs.

Authors' data handling: Amplification of reference gene primers provided the estimated nucleated cell counts. TCRdb's copy holds only in-frame clones and misses some; the assay was immunoSEQ multiplex PCR. D and trimming were read from the DNA, whereas the V and J calls and clone size are those reported in that table. The sample lists tens of thousands of clones; about 89% were seen once. V was pared by 6 bases and J by 6 bases, with 9 bases of the junction left unmatched. Germline V gene data show CDR1 as MDHEN and CDR2 as SYDVKM. This CDR3 is built from 15 residues. Sequencing was done on a sample of peripheral blood. The sequence came from a man aged 45 to 65 with active or convalescent COVID-19. The chain has TRBV28 and TRBJ1-5, with 9 bases identical to TRBD1. This chain's CDR3 is CASRSPGTGLQPQHF. For the CDR3, the DNA is TGTGCCAGCAGGTCACCCGGGACAGGGCTTCAGCCCCAGCATTTT.